This T cell receptor beta chain appears in the sequencing data of a study of cytomegalovirus exposure and HLA in healthy donors. As for the study in general: HLA-typed donors were the source of about 85 million unique TCRs, which an early data release held.

Findings and caveats of the study: Within the data, a cluster of highly shared sequence variants was likely a sequencing artifact.

This PCR relied on a set of 60 Vbeta primers and 13 Jbeta primers. TCRdb keeps only in-frame clones here, not all; method: immunoSEQ multiplex PCR. Found here are 90,000 to 110,000 clones, roughly 79% of them singletons; the top ten hold 5.6%. On this clone: Its cognate antigen is unknown.

Healthy individuals who donated bone marrow served as the donors. The CDR3 covers 13 residues. Germline V gene data show CDR1 as MNHEY and CDR2 as SMNVEV (reference sequence). Germline trimming cut 8 bases from V and 3 bases from J; bases unmatched to any gene: 6. Sequencing was performed on PBMCs. The receptor's source is a male donor in good health and CMV-seronegative. The chain employs TRBV27 and TRBJ2-7; 8 bases line up with TRBD2. CDR3 nucleotides: TGTGCCAGCGGAGAGACTAGCGTCTACGAGCAGTACTTC. Amino acids: CASGETSVYEQYF.